This T cell receptor (beta chain) was recorded in a study of shared clonotypes between healthy human individuals. Study conclusions and caveats: Donors were few, which limited the genetic and exposure-history diversity represented.

The germline V and J ends were trimmed by 6 bases and 4 bases, with 18 bases remaining between them. Germline V gene lookup returns CDR1 SNHLY and CDR2 FYNNEI. This CDR3 comprises 15 residues. HIV-negative, healthy adults without recent acute infections or vaccinations were the donors. A word on this clone: Its matching antigen is unknown.

Profiling relied on immunoSEQ multiplex PCR, and the TCRdb table lists in-frame clones only, not all of them. The sample contains around 990,000 clones, approximately 77% of which appear only once. This receptor was identified in a man between 18 and 29 years old in good health. Some clones in this sample may be carry-over from other donors' samples. The sequenced sample was memory CD4+ T cells from PBMCs. The sample's subset: CD45RA-negative fraction. The V and J genes are TRBV2 and TRBJ1-1, with D perhaps matching TRBD1 (5 bases). The CDR3 DNA is TGTGCCAGCAGCCTTAGGGACGGGTCGAGCACTGAAGCTTTCTTT. Its translation is CASSLRDGSSTEAFF.